The following is a T cell receptor beta chain sequence with its context. Sequenced by immunoSEQ multiplex PCR; TCRdb stores in-frame clones only, minus some. This sample carries some 170,000 clones, about 82% of them seen once, and the ten largest clones take around 2.5%. The ends lost 4 bases at V and 5 bases at J; junction bases unmatched: 4. The CDR3 spans 14 residues. Germline CDR1 reads MRHNA; CDR2 reads SNTAGT. This entry is derived from a study of cytomegalovirus exposure and HLA in healthy donors. Sequenced material: PBMCs. This TCR was recovered from a man between 25 and 39 years old in good health and CMV-seropositive. The chain joins TRBV6-4 to TRBJ2-3, with 9 bases matching TRBD1. The CDR3 spells CASSGTGAGDTQYF. The DNA of the CDR3 is TGTGCCAGCAGTGGGACAGGGGCGGGAGATACGCAGTATTTT.